Sequencing of this T cell receptor beta chain was carried out in a study of beta chain features in type 1 diabetes. Study overall: Across every sample, about 100 million sorted cells were examined in total.

After removal of 7 bases from V and 2 bases from J, the junction contained 4 bases not matched to a gene. Germline V CDR1 and CDR2: SGHRS, YFSETQ. This CDR3 is built from 13 residues. About this clone: What it recognizes is unknown.

The study's findings and limits: For TCRB rearrangement, an influence of HLA type remained unresolved here. Cells carrying high TCR expression could end up over-represented when cDNA is sequenced.

As every portion of the isolated RNA was reverse transcribed, the sequencing read expressed TCRB transcripts. For naive, central memory and regulatory T cell samples, reads averaged around 3.5 million. Only in-frame clones appear in the TCRdb table, and some are missing; sequencing was by immunoSEQ multiplex PCR. The table shows over 150,000 clones, with 8.1% occurring only once. The receptor comes from a man between 18 and 29 years old in good health. The J gene is TRBJ1-1, the V gene TRBV5-1; TRBD1 aligns across 8 bases. The sample consisted of central memory CD4+ T cells from blood. The CDR3 sequence: CASGTGKNTEAFF. CDR3 nucleotide sequence: TGCGCCAGCGGGACAGGAAAAAACACTGAAGCTTTCTTT.